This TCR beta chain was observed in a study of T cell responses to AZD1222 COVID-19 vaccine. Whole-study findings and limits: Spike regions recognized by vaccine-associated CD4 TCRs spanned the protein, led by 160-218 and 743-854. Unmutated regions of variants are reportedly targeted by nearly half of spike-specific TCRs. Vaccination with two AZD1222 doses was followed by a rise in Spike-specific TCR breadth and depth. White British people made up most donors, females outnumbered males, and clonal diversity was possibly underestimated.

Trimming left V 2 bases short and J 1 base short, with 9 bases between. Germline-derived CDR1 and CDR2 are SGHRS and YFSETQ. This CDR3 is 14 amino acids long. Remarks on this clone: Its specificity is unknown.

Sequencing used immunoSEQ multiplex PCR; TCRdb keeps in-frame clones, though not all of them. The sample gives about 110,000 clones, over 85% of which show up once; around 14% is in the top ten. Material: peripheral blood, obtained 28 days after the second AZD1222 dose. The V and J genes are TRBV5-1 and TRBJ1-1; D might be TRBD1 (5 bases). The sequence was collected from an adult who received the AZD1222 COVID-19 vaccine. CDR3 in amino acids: CASSLLGENTEAFF. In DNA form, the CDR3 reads TGCGCCAGCAGCTTACTGGGGGAGAACACTGAAGCTTTCTTT.